This entry concerns a single T cell receptor (beta chain). Its antigen specificity is not known. V loses 6 bases of germline sequence and J loses 0 bases, and the interval between the two ends is 6 bases. In the germline V gene (reference sequence), CDR1 corresponds to SEHNR and CDR2 to FQNEAQ. From the cysteine through the phenylalanine, the CDR3 covers 14 amino acids. The entry retains the CDR3 DNA only, 42 bases that are in frame from base 1. Library creation used the immunoSEQ multiplex PCR assay. A mixture of 60 forward primers for TCR Vbeta segments and 13 reverse primers for TCR Jbeta segments was used in the multiplex PCR. A multiplex PCR assay on genomic DNA amplified the CDR3 region of rearranged TCR beta genes. The amplified TCR beta libraries were sequenced on the Illumina HiSeq System as 87-base-pair reads. In the authors' own workflow: In a later analysis, tens of millions of unique TCR beta chains were counted across the 690 or so repertoires, and some 10 million of these chains were shared by at least two donors. Raw reads were error-corrected and collapsed into unique sequences by a nearest-neighbor algorithm in which closely related sequences were merged to remove PCR and sequencing errors. V, D and J gene segments were assigned by aligning CDR3 sequences to IMGT reference sequences. For a sequence to be retained, a match of at least six nucleotides was required to both a V gene segment and a J gene segment. Rearrangements were called productive when the CDR3 lacked stop codons and stayed in frame with V and J; all others were non-productive. Following IMGT convention, CDR3 was defined as the stretch from the second conserved V-encoded cysteine to the conserved J-encoded phenylalanine. The earlier analysis of approximately 500 of the donors excluded sequences that lacked an unambiguous match to a single V gene segment. An earlier analysis of approximately 590 of the donors classified V segments as functional when productive rearrangements were above 56.7% and as segregating when the standard deviation between donors was above 5%. A statistical classification framework was developed to diagnose cytomegalovirus status using the catalog of TCR beta chain sequences. V and J gene assignment, in a later analysis, came from comparing TCR nucleotide sequences with IMGT/GENE-DB human TR gene sequences. Using the TCRdist pipeline, a later analysis assigned CDR3 sequences along with most-parsimonious VDJ recombination scenarios. In a later analysis, each TCR beta chain was defined by its CDR3 amino acid sequence together with its V-gene family, and reads without a unique V-gene family were excluded. A later analysis removed 450 to 600 highly shared, low-generation-probability nucleotide sequences to deal with suspected cross-contamination and a sequencing artifact. For each public chain, a later analysis derived a clonal expansion index from normalized ranks of inferred template counts within each repertoire. A later analysis computed generation probabilities with a VDJ recombination model fitted to out-of-frame rearrangements, and checked the results against IGoR. In a later analysis, TCR-TCR, TCR-HLA and TCR-CMV co-occurrence was scored with hypergeometric tests, and a repertoire-size bias correction was applied to TCR pairs. A later analysis estimated false discovery rates by permuting HLA or CMV assignments 20 times. In a later analysis, co-occurring TCRs were grouped using DBSCAN, and TCRdist sequence similarity was added for clustering within HLA-allele-positive subsets. Co-occurrence clustering excluded repertoires with fewer than 30,000 or more than 120,000 public chains, plus five with anomalous nucleotide sharing. Here the immuneACCESS table is served through TCRdb, limited to in-frame sequences with V and J called. Missing clones are a known gap in these copies; in checked studies unresolved V genes cover under half, and the rest lacks a known reason. V and J calls plus clone size are reproduced from that table; the DNA served to infer D and trimming. The sample's own table lists 45,000 to 60,000 clones. The ten largest make up about a sixth of the sample.

This sample is part of a study of cytomegalovirus exposure and HLA in healthy donors (dated by TCRdb to about 2017). Broadly, across the study: An earlier analysis of roughly 500 of the donors reported roughly 270 Gb of sequence data and 117 million unique TCR beta sequences from roughly 200 million T cells. All discovery cohort repertoires had been generated on a single sequencing platform. Donor age, sex, ethnicity and CMV serostatus were collected together with the repertoire data. The number of typed donors differed by locus: about 620-640 for A, B, C, DRB1 and DQB1; approximately 530 for DQA1; some 590 for DPA1; and some 470 for DPB1. A later analysis re-analyzed previously published TCR beta repertoires from about 730 donors and added high-resolution HLA genotyping to study TCR occurrence patterns. Among the approximately 400 genotyped donors, around 81% belonged to the genetic ancestry cluster associated with self-reported Caucasian donors. Because of strong linkage in the cohort, roughly five DR-DQ haplotypes were treated as single units for association and clustering. In an earlier analysis of a few hundred of the donors, high-throughput TCR beta sequencing was used to judge whether each TCR beta V gene segment behaved as functional or pseudogenic. To predict cytomegalovirus infection status, the study combined high-throughput TCR immunosequencing, statistical association of individual TCRs with disease status, and machine learning. A later genetic analysis took genome-wide SNP genotypes for 398 of the 666 donors and used that subset as a discovery cohort. The study was designed to test whether signatures of past pathogen exposure could be identified by cataloging public T cell receptors. Among around 400 genotyped donors of the cohort, an average of roughly 230,000 unique TCR beta nucleotide sequences was sequenced per donor, of which 15% to 20% were non-productive. In the later analysis, no new phenotypic data were used to find candidate immune exposures; instead, reliance was placed on TCR beta sequences and their occurrence across donors. The T cell repertoires of some 700 subjects were profiled by immunosequencing and related to cytomegalovirus serostatus. Besides the first cohort of roughly 700 subjects, a separate validation cohort made up of 90 to 150 different subjects was used. Class I and class II HLA loci were covered by the typing at four-digit resolution. An early release covering roughly 640 HLA-typed donors comprised 250 to 350 gigabases of sequencing data and around 80 million unique TCR sequences. Broad study findings and their caveats: In a later genetic analysis, fewer N-insertions in productive TCRs were reported among donors in an Asian-associated ancestry cluster than the 666-donor mean. Some IMGT-functional V segments, including TRBV6-2 and TRBV6-3, could not be distinguished by the 87-base-pair reads and were therefore excluded. In a later analysis, the rate of TCR association differed among HLA loci, with DRB1 alleles having the most associated TCRs and HLA-C alleles having the fewest. Because HLA typing was unavailable for some donors at each locus, only the typed subset was used in association tests. At a false discovery rate of 0.05, a later analysis linked approximately 18,000 TCR beta sequences to specific HLA alleles. An earlier analysis of approximately 540 of the donors showed that most TCR beta V segments appeared in productive rearrangements either about 87% or about 30% of the time, which broadly matched IMGT annotations. In vitro tests confirmed that a few of the cytomegalovirus-associated TCR beta chains recognize cytomegalovirus antigens. In a later genetic analysis, a missense DCLRE1C variant was associated with V-gene and J-gene trimming of TCR beta chains, and the association was replicated in an independent cohort. According to a later analysis, parvovirus B19, influenza, CMV and Epstein-Barr virus appeared linked to several top co-occurrence clusters. A cluster of highly shared sequence variants was judged likely to represent a technical artifact of the sequencing pipeline. A further reported finding was that TCR beta sequences accurately predicted the HLA-A and HLA-B alleles for most subjects in the first cohort. It was suggested by the authors that the approach could potentially be generalized to other disease states and immunological phenotypes. Roughly uniform sequencing depth across donors was assumed in presence/absence analyses, although this assumption may not hold. The cohort was sequenced for TCR beta chains only, and without alpha or paired-chain data the features that could be detected were limited. Linkage disequilibrium might explain the correlated functional status among segregating V segments, but an unknown experimental factor could not be excluded. When HLA alleles, especially DR and DQ, strongly co-occurred, attributing TCR associations to individual alleles was difficult. While some public TCRs were present in many individuals, most TCR sequences turned up only very rarely across donors. For the cohort, immune exposure information was limited to CMV serostatus. Because counts were too low, some 16 rarely observed V segments, including chromosome 9 orphons, were excluded from the earlier analysis of about 500 of the donors. The classifier was reported to diagnose cytomegalovirus status with high specificity and sensitivity in both the original and validation cohorts. A later analysis found that most CMV-associated TCR beta chains appeared HLA-restricted, with HLA associations seemingly driven largely by CMV exposure. The study gave a list of 150 to 200 TCR beta chains associated with cytomegalovirus. In a later analysis, HLA-associated TCR beta chains were found to be more clonally expanded and to have lower generation probabilities than equally common non-associated chains.

The cohort was made up of 500 to 800 healthy bone marrow donors. At the time of sampling, every cohort member was nominally healthy, though immune exposures that went unrecorded were likely present. The donor was CMV seronegative and was included in the group of 352 seronegative cohort members. Each donor provided a peripheral blood sample, and peripheral blood mononuclear cells were used for TCR beta sequencing. Genomic DNA was extracted from the blood cell samples with the Qiagen DNeasy Blood Extraction Kit. This receptor chain uses TRBV7-9 and TRBJ2-6, with no confidently assigned D gene. The clonotype comes from a male donor in good health and CMV-seronegative. Sequenced sample: PBMCs. The bases read TGTGCCAGCAGTTCAAACTCTGGGGCCAACGTCCTGACTTTC. It translates as CASSSNSGANVLTF.